The T cell receptor beta chain under discussion was sequenced for a study of T cells in Graves' hyperthyroidism and ophthalmopathy. Ten or more counts support this clonotype. RNA transcripts were the template for amplifying TCR beta CDR3 regions. A first-round RT-PCR of the TCR CDR3 used the HTBI primer set. TCRdb reprocessed the multiplex PCR reads via MiXCR and lists one record per CDR3 protein. The table includes hundreds of thousands of distinct CDR3 sequences, under 15% detected once. V lost 1 base and J lost 7; bases outside the gene matches: 6. The CDR3 consists of 16 residues. This rearrangement joins TRBV12-3 or TRBV12-4 to TRBJ2-2; 10 nucleotides align to TRBD2. The receptor was derived from a woman under 30 with Graves' hyperthyroidism. Sequenced input: blood. In nucleotides, the CDR3 is TGTGCCAGCAGTTTAGGGAGCGGGGGGGCTTACGGGGAGCTGTTTTTT. It yields the protein CASSLGSGGAYGELFF.